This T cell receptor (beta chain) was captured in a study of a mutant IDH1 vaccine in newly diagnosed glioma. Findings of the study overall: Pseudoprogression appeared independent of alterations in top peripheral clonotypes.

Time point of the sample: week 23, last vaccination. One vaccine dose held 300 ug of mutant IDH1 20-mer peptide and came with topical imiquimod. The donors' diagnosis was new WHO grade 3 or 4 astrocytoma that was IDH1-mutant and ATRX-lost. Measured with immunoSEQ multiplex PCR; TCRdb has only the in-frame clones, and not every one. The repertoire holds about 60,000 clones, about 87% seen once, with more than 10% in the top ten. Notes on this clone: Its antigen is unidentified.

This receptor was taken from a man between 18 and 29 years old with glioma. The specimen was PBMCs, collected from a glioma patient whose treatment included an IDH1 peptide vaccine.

The CDR3 DNA reads as TGTGCCTGGAGTGTTGGGTGGACAGGACGCTACTACGAGCAGTACTTC. Residues: CAWSVGWTGRYYEQYF. This rearrangement joins TRBV30 to TRBJ2-7; 7 bases line up with TRBD1. Germline V gene sequence: CDR1 GTSNPN, CDR2 SVGIG (reference sequence). V shed 0 bases, J shed 3 bases, and the junction held 11 bases outside the gene matches. This CDR3 region has 16 residues.